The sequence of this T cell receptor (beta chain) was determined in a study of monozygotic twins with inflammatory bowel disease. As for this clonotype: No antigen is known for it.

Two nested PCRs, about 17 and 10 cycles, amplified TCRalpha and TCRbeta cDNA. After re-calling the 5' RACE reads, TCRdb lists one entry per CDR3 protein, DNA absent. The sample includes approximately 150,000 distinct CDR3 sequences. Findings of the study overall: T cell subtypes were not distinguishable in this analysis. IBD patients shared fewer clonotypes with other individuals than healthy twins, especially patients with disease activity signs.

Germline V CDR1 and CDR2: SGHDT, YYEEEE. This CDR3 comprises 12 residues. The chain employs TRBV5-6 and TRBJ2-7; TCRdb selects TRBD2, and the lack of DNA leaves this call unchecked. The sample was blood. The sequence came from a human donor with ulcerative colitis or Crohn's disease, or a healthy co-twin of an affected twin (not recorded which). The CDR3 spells CASSGQRVEQYF.